This TCR beta chain originates from a study of breast tumors, draining lymph nodes, adjacent tissues. Axillary draining lymph nodes of breast cancer patients supplied the node samples. The CDR3 has 17 amino acids. Germline V gene sequence: CDR1 MNHEY, CDR2 SVGAGI. This clonotype was recorded once. What it binds is unknown. A much more abundant neighbour one base away suggests this may be a read error. TCRdb re-analysed the multiplex PCR reads in MiXCR, keeping a single row per CDR3 protein. The sample records 140,000 to 150,000 distinct CDR3 sequences, roughly 33% being singletons. Study observations and caveats: Compared with lymph nodes, tumors were less diverse; compared with nontumor tissue, more.

The chain employs TRBV6-5 and TRBJ1-3, with no clear D. Sample: axillary lymph node tissue. This clonotype was obtained from a female donor with breast cancer. Some clones in this sample may be carry-over from other donors' samples. CDR3 DNA: TGTGCCAGCAGTTACAAGATATCGGGTTATGGTGGAGACACCATATATTTT. It specifies CASSYKISGYGGDTIYF.